A selection of T cell receptor beta chains follows, all from one sample in a study of blood T cell repertoires in COVID-19. Libraries were prepared by immunoSEQ multiplex PCR; TCRdb keeps only in-frame clonotypes and omits some of them. The sample lists some 150,000 clones, over 75% occurring once. Sequenced: peripheral blood. The origin of the receptors is a human donor in a cohort sampled during active COVID-19. Both conserved end residues are part of each CDR3.

V gene: TRBV6-1
J gene: TRBJ2-1
CDR3 protein: CASSAPSGRPLSSYNEQFF

V gene: TRBV7-2
J gene: TRBJ1-2
CDR3 protein: CASSFKPRGHGYTF

V gene: TRBV5-5
J gene: TRBJ1-4
CDR3 protein: CASSVRITNEKLFF

V gene: TRBV5-1
J gene: TRBJ1-4
CDR3 protein: CASRTVLGLDGEKLFF

V gene: TRBV19
J gene: TRBJ1-5
CDR3 protein: CASSSQGGQPQHF

V gene: TRBV9
J gene: TRBJ2-7
CDR3 protein: CASSVESRQGSYEQYF

V gene: TRBV3-1/TRBV3-2
J gene: TRBJ1-1
CDR3 protein: CASSHRAPNTEAFF

V gene: TRBV6-5
J gene: TRBJ1-3
CDR3 protein: CASSYGPGRNTIYF

V gene: TRBV19
J gene: TRBJ1-2
CDR3 protein: CASSIRGVRGYTF

V gene: TRBV28
J gene: TRBJ1-1
CDR3 protein: CASSLQVKNTEAFF

V gene: TRBV28
J gene: TRBJ1-1
CDR3 protein: CASRLIQWGGLNTEAFF

V gene: TRBV28
J gene: TRBJ2-1
CDR3 protein: CASSANNEQFF

V gene: TRBV6-6
J gene: TRBJ1-4
CDR3 protein: CASLRGQATNEKLFF

V gene: TRBV27
J gene: TRBJ2-1
CDR3 protein: CASEKLAGGPYNEQFF

V gene: TRBV27
J gene: TRBJ2-5
CDR3 protein: CASRTLTGGPQETQYF

V gene: TRBV9
J gene: TRBJ1-2
CDR3 protein: CASSVGTANYGYTF

V gene: TRBV30
J gene: TRBJ1-3
CDR3 protein: CAWDTGSGGNTIYF

V gene: TRBV9
J gene: TRBJ2-7
CDR3 protein: CASSETPGTGFFEQYF

V gene: TRBV12-3/TRBV12-4
J gene: TRBJ1-2
CDR3 protein: CASSLGLWYGYTF

V gene: TRBV9
J gene: TRBJ2-3
CDR3 protein: CASSVVPSSDTQYF

V gene: TRBV5-1
J gene: TRBJ2-2
CDR3 protein: CASSSSLGLAGGTNTGELFF

V gene: TRBV11-1
J gene: TRBJ2-3
CDR3 protein: CASSPGLAGGGDTQYF

V gene: TRBV5-4
J gene: TRBJ1-6
CDR3 protein: CASSPGGLVNSPLHF

V gene: TRBV29-1
J gene: TRBJ2-7
CDR3 protein: CSVDGEQGGYEQYF

V gene: TRBV10-3
J gene: TRBJ2-6
CDR3 protein: CAIRQINSGANVLTF

V gene: TRBV6-5
J gene: TRBJ1-2
CDR3 protein: CASSYSPNPGSGYTF

V gene: TRBV29-1
J gene: TRBJ2-7
CDR3 protein: CSVVRDSYEQYF

V gene: TRBV29-1
J gene: TRBJ2-7
CDR3 protein: CSVEGDRGAYEQYF

V gene: TRBV30
J gene: TRBJ2-2
CDR3 protein: CAWSVGQANTGELFF

V gene: TRBV4-1
J gene: TRBJ2-7
CDR3 protein: CASSQGRLTTYEQYF

V gene: TRBV2
J gene: TRBJ1-5
CDR3 protein: CASSKEYSNQPQHF

V gene: TRBV11-3
J gene: TRBJ2-2
CDR3 protein: CASSPGTAHTGELFF

V gene: TRBV19
J gene: TRBJ2-1
CDR3 protein: CASSKIGQNSNEQFF

V gene: TRBV18
J gene: TRBJ2-3
CDR3 protein: CASSPPGLAGLTDTQYF